The sequence of this T cell receptor (beta chain) was determined in a study of blood T cells in healthy people across ages. Study-level points and caveats: There was no known CMV status for donors, so expanded clonotype changes were possibly confounded. It was not possible, with unsorted PBMCs, to conclusively compare naive and antigen-experienced cells. Long-lived donors had more naive CD4+ cells and higher diversity than aged donors.

The donors, all healthy, were Caucasians living in Russia, aged about 6 to 100. Worth noting for this clonotype: Antigen unknown.

The CDR3 runs 15 residues. CDR1 and CDR2 from the germline V gene are LGHNA and YNFKEQ. Unmatched junction bases numbered 5, after V lost 0 bases and J lost 8 bases. A second PCR of about 7 to 11 cycles used a sample-barcoded 5' primer and a J-beta primer mix. TCRdb passed the 5' RACE reads through MiXCR, listing each CDR3 protein once. The sample has approximately 880,000 distinct CDR3 sequences; around 48% are singletons. The clonotype originates from a man aged 25-45 years in good health. The sample consisted of blood. The chain carries TRBV4-2 and TRBJ2-2; TRBD1 matches at 8 bases. CDR3 region: CASSQDQDRAGELFF. The CDR3 nucleotides are TGTGCCAGCAGCCAAGATCAGGACAGGGCAGGGGAGCTGTTTTTT.